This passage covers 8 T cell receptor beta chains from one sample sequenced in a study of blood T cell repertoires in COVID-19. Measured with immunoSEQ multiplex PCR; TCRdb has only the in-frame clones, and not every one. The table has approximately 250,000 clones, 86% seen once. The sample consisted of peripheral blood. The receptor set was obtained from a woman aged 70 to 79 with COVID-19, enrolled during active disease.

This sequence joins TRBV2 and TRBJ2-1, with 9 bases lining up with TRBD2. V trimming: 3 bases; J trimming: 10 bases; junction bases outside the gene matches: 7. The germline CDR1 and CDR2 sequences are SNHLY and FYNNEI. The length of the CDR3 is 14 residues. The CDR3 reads CASSEAGGPREQFF. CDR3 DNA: TGTGCCAGCAGTGAGGCGGGGGGGCCGCGGGAGCAGTTCTTC.

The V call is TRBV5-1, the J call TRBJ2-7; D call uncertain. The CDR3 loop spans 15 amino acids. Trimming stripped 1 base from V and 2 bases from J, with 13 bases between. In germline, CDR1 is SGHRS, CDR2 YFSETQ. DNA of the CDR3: TGCGCCAGCAGCTTGTACGGTCCTACCACCTACGAGCAGTACTTC. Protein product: CASSLYGPTTYEQYF.

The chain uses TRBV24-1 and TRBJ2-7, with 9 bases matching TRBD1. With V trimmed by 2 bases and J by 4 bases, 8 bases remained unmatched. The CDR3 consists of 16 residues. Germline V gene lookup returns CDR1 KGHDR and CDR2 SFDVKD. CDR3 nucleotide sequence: TGTGCCACCAGTGATTCGCCAGGGACAGGGACATACGAGCAGTACTTC. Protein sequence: CATSDSPGTGTYEQYF.

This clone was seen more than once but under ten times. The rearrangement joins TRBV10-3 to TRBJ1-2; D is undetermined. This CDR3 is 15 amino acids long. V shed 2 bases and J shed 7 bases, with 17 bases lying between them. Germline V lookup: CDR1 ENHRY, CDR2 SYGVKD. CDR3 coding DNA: TGTGCCATCAGTGAGGGACTTCTTGGGGTGAGTGGCTACACCTTC. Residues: CAISEGLLGVSGYTF.

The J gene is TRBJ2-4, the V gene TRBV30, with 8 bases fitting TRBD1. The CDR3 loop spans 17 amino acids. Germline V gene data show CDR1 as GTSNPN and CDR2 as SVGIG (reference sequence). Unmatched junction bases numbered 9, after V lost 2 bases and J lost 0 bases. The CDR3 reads CAWSTGTGPLAKNIQYF. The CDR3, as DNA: TGTGCCTGGAGTACAGGGACAGGCCCCCTAGCCAAAAACATTCAGTACTTC.

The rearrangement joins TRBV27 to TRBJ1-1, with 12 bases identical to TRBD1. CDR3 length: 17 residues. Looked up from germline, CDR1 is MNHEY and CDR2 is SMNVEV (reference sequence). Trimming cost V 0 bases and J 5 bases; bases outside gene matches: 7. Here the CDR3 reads CASSLSGTGGMGTEAFF. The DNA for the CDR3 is TGTGCCAGCAGTTTATCTGGGACAGGGGGCATGGGTACTGAAGCTTTCTTT.

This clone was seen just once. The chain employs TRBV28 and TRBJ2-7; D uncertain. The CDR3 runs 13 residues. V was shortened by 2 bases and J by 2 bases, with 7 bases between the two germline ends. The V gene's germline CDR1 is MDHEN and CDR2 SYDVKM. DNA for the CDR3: TGTGCCAGCAGTTTAATTTTTACCTACGAGCAGTACTTC. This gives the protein CASSLIFTYEQYF.

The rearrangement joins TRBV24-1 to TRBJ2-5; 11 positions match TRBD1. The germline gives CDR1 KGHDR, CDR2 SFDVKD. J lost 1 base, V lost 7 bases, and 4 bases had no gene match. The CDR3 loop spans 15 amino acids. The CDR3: CATSADRGPQETQYF. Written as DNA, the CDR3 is TGTGCCACCAGCGCGGACAGGGGGCCCCAAGAGACCCAGTACTTC.